Below are 2 T cell receptor beta chains sequenced from a single sample in a study of blood T cells in healthy people across ages. For the second PCR, which ran for 7 to 11 cycles, a sample-barcoded 5' primer and a J-beta primer mix were used. Using its own MiXCR run on the 5' RACE reads, TCRdb lists one record per CDR3 protein. The profile shows approximately 1,000,000 distinct CDR3 sequences, 35% to 40% of them singletons. The sample was blood. The receptors were gathered from a man aged 18 to 35 in good health.

The rearrangement links TRBV20-1 to TRBJ2-5; a weak D match, TRBD1 (5 bases). The CDR3 sequence is 13 residues long. Trimming shortened V by 6 bases and J by 2 bases, and 13 bases separated the two germline ends. The germline V gene encodes CDR1 DFQATT and CDR2 SNEGSKA (reference sequence). The CDR3 loop reads CSAAGAEQETQYF. The CDR3 bases are TGCAGTGCGGCTGGGGCAGAACAAGAGACCCAGTACTTC.

This clonotype was seen a handful of times. The rearrangement links TRBV2 to TRBJ1-4; TRBD1 might be the D (5 bases). The V end lost 7 bases, the J end lost 5 bases, and 17 bases lay between the germline ends. Germline V gives CDR1 SNHLY, CDR2 FYNNEI. The CDR3 has 15 residues. DNA for the CDR3: TGTGCCAGCACCCCCAACAGTGGGGGGAATGAAAAACTGTTTTTT. Translated: CASTPNSGGNEKLFF.